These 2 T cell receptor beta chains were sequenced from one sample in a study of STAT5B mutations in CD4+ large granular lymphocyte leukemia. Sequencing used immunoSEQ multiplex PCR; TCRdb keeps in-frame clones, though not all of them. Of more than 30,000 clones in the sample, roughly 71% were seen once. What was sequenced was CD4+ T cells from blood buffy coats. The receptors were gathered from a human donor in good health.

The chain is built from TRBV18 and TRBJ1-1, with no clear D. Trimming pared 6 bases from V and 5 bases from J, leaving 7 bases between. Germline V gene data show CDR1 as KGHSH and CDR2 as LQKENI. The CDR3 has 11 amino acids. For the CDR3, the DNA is TGTGCCAGCTCGGCAGATACTGAAGCTTTCTTT. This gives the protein CASSADTEAFF.

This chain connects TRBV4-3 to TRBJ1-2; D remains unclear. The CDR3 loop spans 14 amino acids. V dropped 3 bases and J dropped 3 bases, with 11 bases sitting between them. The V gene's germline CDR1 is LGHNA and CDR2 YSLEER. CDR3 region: CASSHGNYDYGYTF. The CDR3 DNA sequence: TGCGCCAGCAGCCACGGTAATTACGACTATGGCTACACCTTC.